A selection of T cell receptor beta chains follows, all from one sample in a study of PD-1 blockade in classical Hodgkin lymphoma. Clones were sequenced by immunoSEQ multiplex PCR, and TCRdb holds only the in-frame ones, with some missing. The table has 60,000 to 75,000 clones, roughly 90% seen once. The sample here was peripheral blood mononuclear cells (PBMCs), taken at baseline. Every receptor here comes from a human donor with classical Hodgkin lymphoma. Each CDR3 is given with its conserved first and last residue. The D gene is left open where the match is weak. The listing skips clone size in some rows; elsewhere it reads once, few, many or a size class.

size	J	V	D	CDR3	DNA
few	TRBJ2-7	TRBV7-9	TRBD2	CASTPAGGPHEQYF	TGTGCCAGCACCCCCGCGGGGGGGCCGCACGAGCAGTACTTC
once	TRBJ1-5	TRBV19	NA	CASSKSTEVGVGPQHF	TGTGCCAGTAGTAAATCGACAGAGGTGGGTGTCGGGCCCCAGCATTTT
NA	TRBJ1-2	TRBV27	NA	CASSSSGGRNYGYTF	TGTGCCAGCAGTTCCTCGGGGGGAAGGAACTATGGCTACACCTTC
NA	TRBJ2-7	TRBV9	TRBD1	CASSRDRGYEQYF	TGTGCCAGCAGCCGGGACAGGGGCTACGAGCAGTACTTC
NA	TRBJ1-5	TRBV10-3	NA	CAISESNQPQHF	TGTGCCATCAGTGAGTCGAATCAGCCCCAGCATTTT
NA	TRBJ1-1	TRBV6-6	NA	CASSYSLLLNTEAFF	TGTGCCAGCAGTTACTCTCTGTTGTTGAACACTGAAGCTTTCTTT
NA	TRBJ2-5	TRBV5-1	TRBD2	CASSPGLAHQETQYF	TGCGCCAGCAGCCCCGGACTAGCTCATCAAGAGACCCAGTACTTC
NA	TRBJ2-7	TRBV28	NA	CASSLVLGQGTSYEQYF	TGTGCCAGCAGTTTAGTCTTGGGTCAGGGGACCTCCTACGAGCAGTACTTC
NA	TRBJ2-2	TRBV6-6	NA	CASRQTGTIDTGELFF	TGTGCCAGCAGGCAAACCGGGACAATCGACACCGGGGAGCTGTTTTTT
NA	TRBJ2-3	TRBV20-1	NA	CSVTRTDTQYF	TGCAGTGTGACGCGCACAGATACGCAGTATTTT
NA	TRBJ2-7	TRBV5-4	NA	CASSFDSGNLLYEQYF	TGTGCCAGCAGCTTTGACTCGGGCAACTTACTCTACGAGCAGTACTTC
NA	TRBJ2-1	TRBV19	TRBD2	CASSISGENLNEQFF	TGTGCCAGTAGTATTAGCGGGGAGAACTTGAATGAGCAGTTCTTC
NA	TRBJ1-5	TRBV7-2	TRBD1	CASSLGTGVRQPQHF	TGTGCCAGCAGCCTAGGGACAGGGGTTCGACAGCCCCAGCATTTT
NA	TRBJ2-5	TRBV7-9	TRBD2	CASSQVGSSGSQETQYF	TGTGCCAGCAGCCAGGTCGGGTCTAGCGGGAGCCAAGAGACCCAGTACTTC
NA	TRBJ2-3	TRBV5-1	NA	CASREPTAAGSTDTQYF	TGCGCCAGCAGAGAACCGACAGCCGCGGGGTCCACAGATACGCAGTATTTT
NA	TRBJ1-1	TRBV2	NA	CARTLDWDTEAFF	TGTGCCAGGACCCTGGACTGGGACACTGAAGCTTTCTTT
NA	TRBJ2-7	TRBV11-2	TRBD1	CASSQGAAGQGRYEQYF	TGTGCCAGCAGCCAAGGCGCGGCCGGACAGGGTCGATACGAGCAGTACTTC
NA	TRBJ1-1	TRBV27	NA	CASSLPGANTEAFF	TGTGCCAGCAGTTTACCGGGGGCTAACACTGAAGCTTTCTTT
once	TRBJ2-3	TRBV11-3	NA	CASSLGRGADTQYF	TGTGCCAGCAGCTTAGGCAGGGGAGCAGATACGCAGTATTTT
NA	TRBJ2-3	TRBV13	NA	CASSPSAGITDTQYF	TGTGCCAGCAGCCCCTCGGCAGGGATCACAGATACGCAGTATTTT
NA	TRBJ2-1	TRBV5-1	TRBD2	CASSPRDYGHEQFF	TGCGCCAGCAGCCCCCGGGACTACGGCCATGAGCAGTTCTTC
NA	TRBJ2-3	TRBV5-1	TRBD1	CASSIGQERDTQYF	TGCGCCAGCAGCATAGGACAGGAACGAGATACGCAGTATTTT
NA	TRBJ1-6	TRBV28	NA	CASSLTVSNSPLHF	TGTGCCAGCAGTTTGACGGTATCCAATTCACCCCTCCACTTT
NA	TRBJ2-7	TRBV27	NA	CASSLYPSGALQYF	TGTGCCAGCAGTTTGTATCCGAGTGGGGCCCTGCAGTACTTC